This is a list of T cell receptor beta chains from one sample in a study of control samples from healthy donors and cancer patients. Clones were read by immunoSEQ multiplex PCR, and TCRdb kept only the in-frame ones, dropping some. The sample carries 400,000 to 450,000 clones, 80% to 95% recorded once. Sequenced input: PBMCs. The source of these receptors is a man aged 40-49 years with head and neck cancer. CDR3s include the opening cysteine and the closing phenylalanine or tryptophan. The D gene is left open where the match is weak. A clone size is listed for some rows: how often the clone was seen (once, few, many), or a class if it is expanded.

clone_size,j_call,d_call,v_call,cdr3_nt,cdr3_aa
-,TRBJ2-5,-,TRBV7-2,TGTGCCAGCAGCCCGCCTTCCGAGTGGTGGACCCAGTACTTC,CASSPPSEWWTQYF
-,TRBJ2-5,TRBD2,TRBV5-1,TGCGCCAGCAGCTTCGTAAAGCGGGGGGGGCAAGAGACCCAGTACTTC,CASSFVKRGGQETQYF
-,TRBJ1-6,TRBD1,TRBV24-1,TGTGCCACCAGGGGACAGGGCGGTTCACCCCTCCACTTT,CATRGQGGSPLHF
-,TRBJ2-7,-,TRBV29-1,TGCAGCGCTCGACAAGGGGTCTACGAGCAGTACTTC,CSARQGVYEQYF
-,TRBJ1-1,-,TRBV12-3/TRBV12-4,TGTGCCAGCAGTTTAACCCTGAACACTGAAGCTTTCTTT,CASSLTLNTEAFF
-,TRBJ2-2,TRBD2,TRBV5-4,TGTGCCAGCAGCCCACCGCAGGGAGGGCGTACCGGGGAGCTGTTTTTT,CASSPPQGGRTGELFF
-,TRBJ2-1,TRBD1,TRBV25-1,TGTGCCATCGACCAGGGGGATTTGGGCGAGCAGTTCTTC,CAIDQGDLGEQFF
-,TRBJ1-1,TRBD1,TRBV28,TGTGCCAGCAGTTTAGGGGCAGGGGGAGTAGAGACTGAAGCTTTCTTT,CASSLGAGGVETEAFF
-,TRBJ2-7,-,TRBV10-3,TGTGCCATCAGTGAGATGGGGGTCGAGCAGTACTTC,CAISEMGVEQYF
-,TRBJ2-2,-,TRBV9,TGTGCCAGCCGTAGGGTTGTGTATTCCGGGGAGCTGTTTTTT,CASRRVVYSGELFF
-,TRBJ2-1,TRBD2,TRBV5-1,TGCGCCAGCAGCTCTCGTAGCGGGAGCAGTGAATCCTACAATGAGCAGTTCTTC,CASSSRSGSSESYNEQFF
-,TRBJ1-6,-,TRBV6-5,TGTGCCAGCAGATCCTTGGGACTCAATAATTCACCCCTCCACTTT,CASRSLGLNNSPLHF
-,TRBJ1-2,-,TRBV2,TGTGCCAGCAGTCACAACTATGGCTACACCTTC,CASSHNYGYTF
-,TRBJ2-7,TRBD1,TRBV4-2,TGTGCCAGCAGCCAAGACAAGGGACAGGCCCACTCCTACGAGCAGTACTTC,CASSQDKGQAHSYEQYF
-,TRBJ1-5,TRBD1,TRBV28,TGTGCCAGCAGCTCATTTTCAGGGGGTCAGCCCCAGCATTTT,CASSSFSGGQPQHF
-,TRBJ2-1,TRBD1,TRBV7-2,TGTGCCAGCAGCTTAGCACAGATGGGGACAGGCGTCGAGCAGTTCTTC,CASSLAQMGTGVEQFF
-,TRBJ1-1,TRBD1,TRBV18,TGTGCCAGCTCGCGACAGGGCCCGCCTCAGGGCGCTGAAGCTTTCTTT,CASSRQGPPQGAEAFF
-,TRBJ2-5,-,TRBV4-1,TGCGCCAGCAGCCAAGAAAACCAGGGTGAAGAGACCCAGTACTTC,CASSQENQGEETQYF
-,TRBJ2-7,-,TRBV19,TGTGCCAGTAGTATCATGCCCGGGACCTTCTACGAGCAGTACTTC,CASSIMPGTFYEQYF
few,TRBJ2-7,TRBD1,TRBV5-1,TGCGCCAGCAGCACAGGGACAGAATATAGTGAGTACTTC,CASSTGTEYSEYF
-,TRBJ2-3,TRBD2,TRBV25-1,TGTGCCAGCAGTGGAACTAGCGGGAGGATCGCAGATACGCAGTATTTT,CASSGTSGRIADTQYF
-,TRBJ2-7,-,TRBV6-2/TRBV6-3,TGTGCCAGCAGTTATCAGGGGACCTACGAGCAGTACTTC,CASSYQGTYEQYF
-,TRBJ1-4,TRBD1,TRBV28,TGTGCCAGCAGTCGTCCCGGGACAGGGATTAATGAAAAACTGTTTTTT,CASSRPGTGINEKLFF
-,TRBJ1-1,TRBD1,TRBV6-5,TGTGCCAGCAGCCTCAACAGGGGTGAAGCTTTCTTT,CASSLNRGEAFF
-,TRBJ1-1,TRBD1,TRBV5-1,TGCGCCAGCAGCTCCGAAAAACTCGGAAGGGGGCTTGGGAACACTGAAGCTTTCTTT,CASSSEKLGRGLGNTEAFF
-,TRBJ1-2,-,TRBV28,TGTGCCAGCAGTTTGGAGTCGCTGGGCTACACCTTC,CASSLESLGYTF
-,TRBJ1-2,-,TRBV5-1,TGCGCCAGCAGCTTGGACGGCTATGGCTACACCTTC,CASSLDGYGYTF
-,TRBJ1-5,-,TRBV5-6,TGTGCCAGCAGCAAAGACAGGAATCAGCCCCAGCATTTT,CASSKDRNQPQHF
-,TRBJ2-1,TRBD2,TRBV3-1/TRBV3-2,TGTGCCAGCAGCCAAGATCCAGCGGGAGCAGGCAATGAGCAGTTCTTC,CASSQDPAGAGNEQFF
-,TRBJ1-5,TRBD1,TRBV30,TGTGCCTGGAGTGCGGGACAGGATCCGGGCAATCAGCCCCAGCATTTT,CAWSAGQDPGNQPQHF
-,TRBJ1-5,-,TRBV4-2,TGTGCCAGCAGCCAAGAACCGGAGAGGCAGCCCCAGCATTTT,CASSQEPERQPQHF
-,TRBJ1-5,-,TRBV6-6,TGTGCCAGCAGCCAAATCGGAAAAAGCAATCAGCCCCAGCATTTT,CASSQIGKSNQPQHF
-,TRBJ2-7,TRBD2,TRBV4-2,TGTGCCAGCAGCCAAGTTTTGGCTAGCGGGATCCCCTACTTC,CASSQVLASGIPYF
-,TRBJ1-1,-,TRBV20-1,TGCAGTGCACCCCAAAGGACTGAAGCTTTCTTT,CSAPQRTEAFF
-,TRBJ1-5,-,TRBV7-6,TGTGCCAGCAGCTTGGATGGGGGTTTGGATCAGCCCCAGCATTTT,CASSLDGGLDQPQHF
-,TRBJ2-5,TRBD1,TRBV19,TGTGCCAGTAGTTCGCAGGGACAGCAAGAGACCCAGTACTTC,CASSSQGQQETQYF
-,TRBJ2-1,-,TRBV5-1,TGCGCCAGCAGCTCCGGAAGCTCCTACAATGAGCAGTTCTTC,CASSSGSSYNEQFF
-,TRBJ1-5,-,TRBV28,TGTGCCAGCAGTTTCACGGCAGGAATGGAGCCCCAGCATTTT,CASSFTAGMEPQHF
-,TRBJ1-1,-,TRBV20-1,TGCAGTGCTAGACGGGACGCTGAAGCTTTCTTT,CSARRDAEAFF
-,TRBJ1-4,TRBD1,TRBV7-9,TGTGCCAGCAGCTTAGGCCCGGGACAGGGCAATCTACTTAATGAAAAACTGTTTTTT,CASSLGPGQGNLLNEKLFF
-,TRBJ1-1,-,TRBV24-1,TGTGCCACCAGTGACCCCGGCCCCGGGGGTCGGAACACTGAAGCTTTCTTT,CATSDPGPGGRNTEAFF
-,TRBJ1-2,TRBD1,TRBV27,TGTGCCAGCAGTTCCGGGACAGGGGTAGAAGGCTACACCTTC,CASSSGTGVEGYTF
once,TRBJ2-5,TRBD2,TRBV24-1,TGTGCCACCTCAGTGGGTGGCGGGAGAGGCGAATACCAAGAGACCCAGTACTTC,CATSVGGGRGEYQETQYF
-,TRBJ1-1,-,TRBV19,TGTGCCAGTATCCAACCAGGGGCTACTGAAGCTTTCTTT,CASIQPGATEAFF
-,TRBJ1-1,TRBD1,TRBV19,TGTGCCAGTAGTGTCGACAGGGGTGAAGCTTTCTTT,CASSVDRGEAFF
once,TRBJ1-2,-,TRBV5-6,TGTGCCAGCAGCTTAATCAGGGGAGCTGGTTGGGGCTACACCTTC,CASSLIRGAGWGYTF
-,TRBJ2-7,TRBD1,TRBV27,TGTGCCAGCAACCTCCAAGACAGGGAAAACGAGCAGTACTTC,CASNLQDRENEQYF
-,TRBJ1-5,-,TRBV28,TGTGCCAGCGGCCGGGGTTTTCAGCCCCAGCATTTT,CASGRGFQPQHF
-,TRBJ1-2,-,TRBV4-1,TGCGCCAGCAGCCAAGAACAGGGAAGGGATGGCTACACCTTC,CASSQEQGRDGYTF
once,TRBJ1-1,-,TRBV6-1,TGTGCCAGCAGTGAAGCCCACAGGAGGTCGAACACTGAAGCTTTCTTT,CASSEAHRRSNTEAFF
-,TRBJ1-1,TRBD1,TRBV7-3,TGTGCCAGCAGCCCATCCCACGGGACAGGGTACACTGAAGCTTTCTTT,CASSPSHGTGYTEAFF
-,TRBJ1-5,-,TRBV28,TGTGCCAGCAGCCTACAGCGGAATCAGCCCCAGCATTTT,CASSLQRNQPQHF
-,TRBJ1-5,-,TRBV19,TGTGCCAGTAGCTCTACCTTACGAGGGGCGGGTAGCAATCAGCCCCAGCATTTT,CASSSTLRGAGSNQPQHF
-,TRBJ1-1,-,TRBV4-1,TGCGCCAGCAGCCTACAGGGACGGAACACTGAAGCTTTCTTT,CASSLQGRNTEAFF
-,TRBJ1-6,-,TRBV27,TGTGCCAGCAGTTTATATGAGTACTCACCCCTCCACTTT,CASSLYEYSPLHF
-,TRBJ1-1,-,TRBV5-5,TGTGCCAGCAGCTTGGCTCAGGGCGGGAACACTGAAGCTTTCTTT,CASSLAQGGNTEAFF